The 20 T cell receptor beta chains listed next were all sequenced from one sample in a study of blood T cell repertoires in COVID-19. Clones were sequenced by immunoSEQ multiplex PCR, and TCRdb holds only the in-frame ones, with some missing. This table has 150,000 to 200,000 clones, approximately 80% appearing once. The sample was PBMCs or T cells enriched from blood (not recorded which). These receptors came from a woman between 45 and 60 years old who had recovered from COVID-19.

J is TRBJ2-1 and V is TRBV3-1 (or the pseudogene TRBV3-2); 7 bases agree with TRBD2. The CDR3 is 15 residues long. The V gene's germline CDR1 is LGHDT and CDR2 YNNKEL (reference sequence). The J segment lost 5 bases and the V segment lost 5 bases, leaving 9 bases of the junction unmatched. The CDR3 loop is CASSYTGLSNNEQFF. DNA of the CDR3: TGTGCCAGCAGCTATACGGGACTATCTAACAATGAGCAGTTCTTC.

This CDR3 is CASSEPGQGDIQYF. CDR3 bases: TGTGCCAGCAGTGAACCGGGACAGGGGGACATTCAGTACTTC. The chain combines TRBV6-1 with TRBJ2-4; TRBD1 matches 11 bases. V trimming: 2 bases; J trimming: 8 bases; junction bases outside the gene matches: 2. The CDR3 is 14 residues long. Germline CDR1 MNHNS, CDR2 SASEGT.

The chain combines TRBV5-8 with TRBJ2-4, with 7 bases identical to TRBD1. Trimming removed 5 bases from V and 4 bases from J; junction bases left unmatched: 6. Looked up from germline, CDR1 is SGHTS and CDR2 is YDEGEE. The CDR3 has 14 residues. The CDR3 loop is CASRVGTDKNIQYF. As DNA, the CDR3 is TGTGCCAGCAGAGTGGGGACAGATAAAAACATTCAGTACTTC.

The chain links TRBV28 to TRBJ1-2; a weak D match, TRBD1 (5 bases). Trimming left V 8 bases short and J 5 bases short, with 12 bases between. The CDR3 contains 12 residues. The germline CDR1 and CDR2 sequences are MDHEN and SYDVKM. Written as DNA, the CDR3 is TGTGCCAGCTACCAGGGTGGGTATGGCTACACCTTC. Protein: CASYQGGYGYTF.

The rearrangement links TRBV5-1 to TRBJ2-3; D unclear. V lost 4 bases, J lost 5 bases, and 8 bases lay in between. The germline V gene encodes CDR1 SGHRS and CDR2 YFSETQ. This CDR3 region has 12 residues. CDR3 nucleotide sequence: TGCGCCAGCAGCCCGGGTCGAGATACGCAGTATTTT. Amino acids: CASSPGRDTQYF.

The chain is built from TRBV19 and TRBJ2-1; D is possibly TRBD2 (5 bases). Deletions cut 9 bases from V and 2 bases from J, with 14 bases between. CDR3 size: 14 residues. Germline V gives CDR1 LNHDA, CDR2 SQIVND (reference sequence). The DNA of the CDR3 is TGTGCCAGCCGCGGGCCCCCTACCTACAATGAGCAGTTCTTC. Protein sequence: CASRGPPTYNEQFF.

The chain carries TRBV25-1 and TRBJ2-1, with TRBD2 matching over 7 bases. The ends lost 4 bases at V and 6 bases at J; junction bases unmatched: 9. Germline values: CDR1 MGHDK, CDR2 SYGVNS. The CDR3 covers 15 residues. CDR3 nucleotides: TGTGCCAGCAGTGTCGGCGGGGGTAGAGGCAATGAGCAGTTCTTC. This gives the protein CASSVGGGRGNEQFF. Together with reference TRBV25-1 and TRBJ2-1, the CDR3 gives the full variable domain: EADIYQTPRYLVIGTGKKITLECSQTMGHDKMYWYQQDPGMELHLIHYSYGVNSTEKGDLSSESTVSRIRTEHFPLTLESARPSHTSQYLCASSVGGGRGNEQFFGPGTRLTVL.

The table lists this clone with a few counts. The rearrangement links TRBV24-1 to TRBJ2-1, with D tentatively TRBD2 (6 bases). The CDR3 has 16 residues. Germline loops: CDR1 KGHDR, CDR2 SFDVKD. V lost 2 bases and J 4 bases, leaving 14 bases between the germline ends. CDR3 coding DNA: TGTGCCACCAGTGATTCCCAGCGGGCTCCTTACAATGAGCAGTTCTTC. This sequence encodes CATSDSQRAPYNEQFF.

This clone was picked up one time. This chain uses TRBV5-4 with TRBJ2-7; 13 bases fit TRBD2. V lost 4 bases and J lost 6; bases outside the gene matches: 10. Per germline, CDR1 SGHNT and CDR2 YYREEE (reference sequence). CDR3 size: 16 residues. The CDR3 DNA follows: TGTGCCAGCAGCCCCCCCGGGACTAGCGGGACAGTCGAGCAGTACTTC. It is translated as CASSPPGTSGTVEQYF.

The J gene is TRBJ2-1, the V gene TRBV4-1, with TRBD1 as a possible D gene (5 bases). The germline CDR1 and CDR2 sequences are MGHRA and YSYEKL. The CDR3 has 14 amino acids. Between the trimmed V and J ends, which lost 0 bases and 5 bases, there was a span of 8 bases. CDR3 in amino acids: CASSQDQGNNEQFF. The CDR3 DNA follows: TGCGCCAGCAGCCAAGACCAGGGAAACAATGAGCAGTTCTTC.

This chain joins TRBV5-8 and TRBJ2-7; 13 bases fit TRBD2. After removal of 0 bases from V and 3 bases from J, the junction contained 3 bases not matched to a gene. CDR3 length: 16 amino acids. CDR1 is SGHTS and CDR2 is YDEGEE in the germline V gene. The CDR3 reads CASSLGLAGGLYEQYF. The CDR3 bases are TGTGCCAGCAGCTTGGGACTAGCGGGAGGCCTCTACGAGCAGTACTTC.

The table lists this clone with many counts. The CDR3 region is CASSLGGTASYNEQFF. In DNA, the CDR3 is TGTGCCAGCAGCTTGGGGGGGACTGCCTCCTACAATGAGCAGTTCTTC. The chain employs TRBV5-4 and TRBJ2-1; possible D gene TRBD2, 6 bases. Germline assignment: CDR1 SGHNT and CDR2 YYREEE (reference sequence). This CDR3 region has 16 residues. V gave up 0 bases and J gave up 0 bases, with 10 bases separating them.

The rearrangement joins TRBV24-1 to TRBJ2-2; a weak D match, TRBD2 (6 bases). This CDR3 is 16 amino acids long. V dropped 1 base and J dropped 0 bases, with 8 bases sitting between them. In germline, CDR1 is KGHDR, CDR2 SFDVKD. Written as DNA, the CDR3 is TGTGCCACCAGTGATTTTGGAGGGCCGAACACCGGGGAGCTGTTTTTT. The encoded protein is CATSDFGGPNTGELFF.

The gene calls are TRBV5-5 and TRBJ1-5; D might be TRBD1 (6 bases). Looked up from germline, CDR1 is SGHKS and CDR2 is YYEKEE (reference sequence). This CDR3 contains 16 residues. V gave up 1 base and J gave up 7 bases, with 18 bases separating them. CDR3 protein: CASSLTRDITKQPQHF. CDR3 in DNA: TGTGCCAGCAGCTTGACCCGGGACATCACGAAACAGCCCCAGCATTTT.

The chain carries TRBV19 and TRBJ2-7; possible D gene TRBD2, 5 bases. Per germline, CDR1 LNHDA and CDR2 SQIVND (reference sequence). This CDR3 spans 13 amino acids. Trimming cost V 3 bases and J 6 bases, with 12 bases left between them. The CDR3 loop is CASSIFEGVEQYF. In DNA, the CDR3 is TGTGCCAGTAGTATCTTCGAGGGAGTCGAGCAGTACTTC. Supplemented by reference TRBV19 and TRBJ2-7, the full variable domain reads DGGITQSPKYLFRKEGQNVTLSCEQNLNHDAMYWYRQDPGQGLRLIYYSQIVNDFQKGDIAEGYSVSREKKESFPLTVTSAQKNPTAFYLCASSIFEGVEQYFGPGTRLTVT.

The rearrangement uses TRBV28 and TRBJ2-7; 10 bases align to TRBD1. There are 14 residues in the CDR3. CDR1 MDHEN and CDR2 SYDVKM come from the germline V gene. Trimming cost V 6 bases and J 2 bases; bases outside gene matches: 4. Written as DNA, the CDR3 is TGTGCCAGCAGATCCGGGACAGGGGCCTACGAGCAGTACTTC. Translation: CASRSGTGAYEQYF.

The chain recombines TRBV28 with TRBJ1-5; D ambiguous. Germline CDR1 reads MDHEN; CDR2 reads SYDVKM. V was clipped by 7 bases and J by 7 bases, with 14 bases between them. The CDR3 length is 13 residues. This CDR3 is CASIVNGDQPQHF. The DNA of the CDR3 is TGTGCCAGCATTGTTAATGGAGACCAGCCCCAGCATTTT.

V gene TRBV30 combines with J gene TRBJ1-6; D call uncertain. Germline-derived CDR1 and CDR2 are GTSNPN and SVGIG (reference sequence). This CDR3 region has 13 residues. Trimming removed 1 base at V and 7 bases at J, with 8 bases between. The CDR3 sequence is CAWSGGSNSPLHF. The CDR3 DNA is TGTGCCTGGAGTGGAGGGTCAAATTCACCCCTCCACTTT.

This chain joins TRBV19 and TRBJ1-6; 8 bases line up with TRBD1. V shed 3 bases, J shed 7 bases, and the junction held 8 bases outside the gene matches. Per the germline V gene, CDR1 is LNHDA and CDR2 is SQIVND (reference sequence). The CDR3 contains 16 residues. CDR3 sequence: CASSMGTGSANSPLHF. The CDR3 nucleotides are TGTGCCAGTAGTATGGGGACAGGATCGGCGAATTCACCCCTCCACTTT.

This clone has just a few counts. The chain couples TRBV19 to TRBJ1-3; no firm D call. CDR3 length equals 17 residues. V was pared by 6 bases and J by 1 base, with 19 bases between. CDR1 LNHDA and CDR2 SQIVND come from the germline V gene (reference sequence). As DNA, the CDR3 is TGTGCCAGTAGCCTAGCGCGTTTTGGGCAGTCTGGAAACACCATATATTTT. Amino acids: CASSLARFGQSGNTIYF.